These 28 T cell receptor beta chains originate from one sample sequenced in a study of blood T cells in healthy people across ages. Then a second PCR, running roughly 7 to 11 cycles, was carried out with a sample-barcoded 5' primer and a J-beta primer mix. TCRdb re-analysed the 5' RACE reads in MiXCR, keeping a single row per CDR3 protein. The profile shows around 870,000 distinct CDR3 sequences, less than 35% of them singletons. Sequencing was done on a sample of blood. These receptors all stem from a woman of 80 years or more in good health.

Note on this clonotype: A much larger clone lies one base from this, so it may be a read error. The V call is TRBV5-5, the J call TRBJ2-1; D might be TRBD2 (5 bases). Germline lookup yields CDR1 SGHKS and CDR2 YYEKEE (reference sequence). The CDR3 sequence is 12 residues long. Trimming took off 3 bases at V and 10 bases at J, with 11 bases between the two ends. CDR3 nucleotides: TGTGCCAGCAGCTCGGGGATTGCGGAGCAGTTCTTC. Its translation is CASSSGIAEQFF. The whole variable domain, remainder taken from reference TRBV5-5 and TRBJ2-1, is DAGVTQSPTHLIKTRGQQVTLRCSPISGHKSVSWYQQVLGQGPQFIFQYYEKEERGRGNFPDRFSARQFPNYSSELNVNALLLGDSALYLCASSSGIAEQFFGPGTRLTVL.

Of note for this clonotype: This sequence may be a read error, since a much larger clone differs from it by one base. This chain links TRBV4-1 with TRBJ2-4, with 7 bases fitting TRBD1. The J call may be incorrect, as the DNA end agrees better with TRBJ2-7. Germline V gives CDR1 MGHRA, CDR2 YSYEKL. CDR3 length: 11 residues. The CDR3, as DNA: TGCGGTAGAGGGGGCTACAACGAGCAGTACTTC. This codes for CGRGGYNEQYF.

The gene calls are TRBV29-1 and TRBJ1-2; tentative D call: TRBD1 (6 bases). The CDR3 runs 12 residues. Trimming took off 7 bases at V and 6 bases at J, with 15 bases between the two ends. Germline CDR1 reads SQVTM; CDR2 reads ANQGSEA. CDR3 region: CSAGGGGDGYTF. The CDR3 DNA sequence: TGCAGCGCTGGAGGGGGAGGGGATGGCTACACCTTC.

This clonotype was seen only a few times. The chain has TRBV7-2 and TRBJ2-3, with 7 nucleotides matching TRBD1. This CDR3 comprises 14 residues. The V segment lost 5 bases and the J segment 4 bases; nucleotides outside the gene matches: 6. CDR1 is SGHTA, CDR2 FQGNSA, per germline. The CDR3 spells CASSRDRTADTQYF. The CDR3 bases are TGTGCCAGCAGCCGGGACAGAACCGCAGATACGCAGTATTTT.

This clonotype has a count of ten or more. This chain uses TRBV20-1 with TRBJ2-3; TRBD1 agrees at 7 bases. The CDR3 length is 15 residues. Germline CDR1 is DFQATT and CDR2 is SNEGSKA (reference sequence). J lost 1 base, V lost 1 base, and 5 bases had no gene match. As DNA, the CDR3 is TGCAGTGCTAGAGTGTATGACAGGGGCACAGATACGCAGTATTTT. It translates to CSARVYDRGTDTQYF.

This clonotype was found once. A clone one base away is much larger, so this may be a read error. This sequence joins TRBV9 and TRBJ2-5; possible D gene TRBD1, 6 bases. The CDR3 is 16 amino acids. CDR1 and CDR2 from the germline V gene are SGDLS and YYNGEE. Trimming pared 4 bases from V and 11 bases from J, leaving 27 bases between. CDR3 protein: CASSSRGRFRDNEQYF. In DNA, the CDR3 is TGTGCCAGCAGCTCCCGCGGTAGGTTCCGGGACAATGAGCAGTACTTC.

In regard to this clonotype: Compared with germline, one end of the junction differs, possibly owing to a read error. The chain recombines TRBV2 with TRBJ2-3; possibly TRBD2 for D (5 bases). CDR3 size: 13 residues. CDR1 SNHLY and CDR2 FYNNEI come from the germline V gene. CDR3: CASREGSVDTQYF. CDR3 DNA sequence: TGTGCCAGCAGGGAAGGGAGCGTGGATACGCAGTATTTT.

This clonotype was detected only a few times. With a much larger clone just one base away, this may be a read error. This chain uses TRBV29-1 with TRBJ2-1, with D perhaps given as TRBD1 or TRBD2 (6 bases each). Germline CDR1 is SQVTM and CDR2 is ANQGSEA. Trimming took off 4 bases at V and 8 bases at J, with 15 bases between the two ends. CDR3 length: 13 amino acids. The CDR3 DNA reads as TGCAGCGTTGTGGGGGGCACTTACGATGAGCAGTTCTTC. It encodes CSVVGGTYDEQFF.

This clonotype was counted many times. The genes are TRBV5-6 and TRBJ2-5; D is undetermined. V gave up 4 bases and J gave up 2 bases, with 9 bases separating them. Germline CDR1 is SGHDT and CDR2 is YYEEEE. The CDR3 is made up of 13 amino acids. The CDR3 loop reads CASSPVQQETQYF. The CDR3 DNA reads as TGTGCCAGCAGCCCGGTACAGCAAGAGACCCAGTACTTC.

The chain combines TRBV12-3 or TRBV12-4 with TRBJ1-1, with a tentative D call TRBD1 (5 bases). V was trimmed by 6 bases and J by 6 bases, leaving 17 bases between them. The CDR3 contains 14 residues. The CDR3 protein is CASRIPGRVAEAFF. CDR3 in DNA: TGTGCCAGCAGGATCCCAGGGAGGGTTGCTGAAGCTTTCTTT.

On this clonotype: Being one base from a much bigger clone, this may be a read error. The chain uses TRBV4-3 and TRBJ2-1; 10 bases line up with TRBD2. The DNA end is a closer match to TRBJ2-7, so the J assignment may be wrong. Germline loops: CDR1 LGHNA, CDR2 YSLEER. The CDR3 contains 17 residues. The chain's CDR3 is CASSQGSGGDSYNEQYF. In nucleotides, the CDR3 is TGCGCCAGCAGCCAGGGGAGCGGGGGGGATTCCTACAATGAGCAGTACTTC.

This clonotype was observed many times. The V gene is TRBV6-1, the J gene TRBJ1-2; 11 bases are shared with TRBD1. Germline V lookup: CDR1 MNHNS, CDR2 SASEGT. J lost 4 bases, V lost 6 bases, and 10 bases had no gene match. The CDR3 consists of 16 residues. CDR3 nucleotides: TGTGCCAGCAGAGGACAGGGGGCCTCATTTCTCTATGGCTACACCTTC. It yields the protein CASRGQGASFLYGYTF.

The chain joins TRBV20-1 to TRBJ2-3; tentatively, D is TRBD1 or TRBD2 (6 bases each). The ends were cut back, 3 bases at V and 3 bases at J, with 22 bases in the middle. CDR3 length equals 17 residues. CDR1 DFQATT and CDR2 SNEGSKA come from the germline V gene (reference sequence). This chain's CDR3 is CSASARLGAGLTDTQYF. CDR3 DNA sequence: TGCAGTGCTAGCGCAAGATTGGGGGCGGGGTTAACAGATACGCAGTATTTT.

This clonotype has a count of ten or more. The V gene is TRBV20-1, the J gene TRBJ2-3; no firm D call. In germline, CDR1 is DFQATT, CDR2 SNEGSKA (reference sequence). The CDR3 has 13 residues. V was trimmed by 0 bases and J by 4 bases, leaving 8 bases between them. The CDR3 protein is CSARDLYPDTQYF. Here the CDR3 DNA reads TGCAGTGCTAGAGATTTGTATCCAGATACGCAGTATTTT.

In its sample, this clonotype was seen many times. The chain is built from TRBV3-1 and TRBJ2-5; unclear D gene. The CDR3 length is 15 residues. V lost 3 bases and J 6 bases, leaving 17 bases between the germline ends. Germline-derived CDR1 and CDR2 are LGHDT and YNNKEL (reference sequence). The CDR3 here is CASSQPPRSLQTQYF. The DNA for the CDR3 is TGTGCCAGCAGCCAGCCCCCTCGAAGCCTTCAGACCCAGTACTTC.

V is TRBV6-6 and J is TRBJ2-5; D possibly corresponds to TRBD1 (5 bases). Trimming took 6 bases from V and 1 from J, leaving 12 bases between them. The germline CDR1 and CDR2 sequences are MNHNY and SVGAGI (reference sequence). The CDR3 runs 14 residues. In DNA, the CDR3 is TGTGCCAGCAGCGCCCCAGGGCGCCAAGAGACCCAGTACTTC. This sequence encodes CASSAPGRQETQYF.

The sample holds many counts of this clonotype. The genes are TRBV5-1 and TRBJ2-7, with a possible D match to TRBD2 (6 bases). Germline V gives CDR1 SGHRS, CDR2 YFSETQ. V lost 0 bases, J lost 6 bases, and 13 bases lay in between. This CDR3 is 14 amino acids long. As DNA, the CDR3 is TGCGCCAGCAGCTTGGCGGGGGTGGAGCGCGAGCAGTACTTC. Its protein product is CASSLAGVEREQYF.

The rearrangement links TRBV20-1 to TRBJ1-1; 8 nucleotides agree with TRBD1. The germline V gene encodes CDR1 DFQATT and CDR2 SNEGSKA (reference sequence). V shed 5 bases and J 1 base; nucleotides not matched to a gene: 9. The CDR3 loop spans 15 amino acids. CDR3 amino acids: CSAYPLDRENTEAFF. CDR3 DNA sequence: TGCAGTGCTTACCCTTTGGACAGGGAGAACACTGAAGCTTTCTTT.

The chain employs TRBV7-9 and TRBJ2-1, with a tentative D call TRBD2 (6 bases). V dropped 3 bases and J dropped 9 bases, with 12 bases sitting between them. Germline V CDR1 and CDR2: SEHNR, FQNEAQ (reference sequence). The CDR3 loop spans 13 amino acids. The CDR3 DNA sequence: TGTGCCAGCAGCTTGGGGGGTTGGAGTGAGCAGTTCTTC. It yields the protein CASSLGGWSEQFF.

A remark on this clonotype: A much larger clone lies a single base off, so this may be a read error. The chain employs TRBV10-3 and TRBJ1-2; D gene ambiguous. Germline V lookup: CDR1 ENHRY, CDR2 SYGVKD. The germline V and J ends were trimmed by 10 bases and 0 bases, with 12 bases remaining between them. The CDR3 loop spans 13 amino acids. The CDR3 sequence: CANTRDPNYGYTF. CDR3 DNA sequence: TGTGCCAACACACGCGACCCTAACTATGGCTACACCTTC.

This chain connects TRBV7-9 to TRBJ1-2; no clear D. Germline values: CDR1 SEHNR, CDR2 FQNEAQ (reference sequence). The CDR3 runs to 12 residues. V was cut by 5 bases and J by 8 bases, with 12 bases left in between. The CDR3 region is CASSRDQAGYTF. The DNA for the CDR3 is TGTGCCAGCAGCCGGGATCAGGCCGGCTACACCTTC.

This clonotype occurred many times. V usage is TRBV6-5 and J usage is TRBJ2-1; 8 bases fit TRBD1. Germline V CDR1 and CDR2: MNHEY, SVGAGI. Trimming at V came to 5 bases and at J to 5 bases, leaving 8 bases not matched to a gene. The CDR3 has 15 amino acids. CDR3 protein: CASSITGTGNNEQFF. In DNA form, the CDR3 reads TGTGCCAGCAGTATCACCGGGACAGGTAACAATGAGCAGTTCTTC.

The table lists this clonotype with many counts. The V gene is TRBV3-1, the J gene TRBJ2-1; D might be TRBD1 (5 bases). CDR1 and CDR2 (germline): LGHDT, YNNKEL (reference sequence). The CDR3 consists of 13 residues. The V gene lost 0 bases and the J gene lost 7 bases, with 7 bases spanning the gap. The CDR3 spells CASSQEGRNEQFF. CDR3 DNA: TGTGCCAGCAGCCAAGAGGGGCGGAATGAGCAGTTCTTC.

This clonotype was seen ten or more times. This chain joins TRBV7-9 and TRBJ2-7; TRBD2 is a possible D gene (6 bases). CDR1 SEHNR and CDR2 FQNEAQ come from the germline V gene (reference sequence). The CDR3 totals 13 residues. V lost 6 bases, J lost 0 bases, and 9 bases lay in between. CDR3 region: CASRGGSSYEQYF. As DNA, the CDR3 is TGTGCCAGCAGGGGAGGCAGCTCCTACGAGCAGTACTTC.

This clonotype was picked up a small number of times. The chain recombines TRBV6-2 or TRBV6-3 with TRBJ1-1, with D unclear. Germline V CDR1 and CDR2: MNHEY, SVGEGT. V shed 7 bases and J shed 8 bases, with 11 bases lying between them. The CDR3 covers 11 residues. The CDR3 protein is CASTSLREAFF. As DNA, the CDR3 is TGTGCCAGCACCTCCCTCAGGGAAGCTTTCTTT.

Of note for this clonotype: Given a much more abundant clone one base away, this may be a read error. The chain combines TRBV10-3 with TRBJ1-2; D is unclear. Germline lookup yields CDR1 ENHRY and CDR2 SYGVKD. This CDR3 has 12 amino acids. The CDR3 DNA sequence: TGTGCCGTCAGTGAGTCCCAGTCTGGCTACACCTTC. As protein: CAVSESQSGYTF.

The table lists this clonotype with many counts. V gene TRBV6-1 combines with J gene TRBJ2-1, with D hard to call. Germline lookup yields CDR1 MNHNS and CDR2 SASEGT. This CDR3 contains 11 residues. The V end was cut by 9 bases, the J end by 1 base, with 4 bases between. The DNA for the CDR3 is TGTGCCAGAGGATCCTACAATGAGCAGTTCTTC. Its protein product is CARGSYNEQFF.

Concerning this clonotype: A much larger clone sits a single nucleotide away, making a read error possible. The CDR3 nucleotides read TGTGCCTGCAGTACTAACACGGGGGGGACCCAGTACTTC. Its protein is CACSTNTGGTQYF. The rearrangement joins TRBV27 to TRBJ2-5, with 7 positions matching TRBD2. CDR1 is MNHEY, CDR2 SMNVEV, per germline (reference sequence). The CDR3 consists of 13 residues.